These 5 T cell receptor beta chains originate from one sample sequenced in a study of blood T cells in healthy people across ages. The use of a sample-barcoded 5' primer and a J-beta primer mix characterized a second PCR of roughly 6 to 11 cycles. Each CDR3 protein gets one entry after TCRdb re-called the 5' RACE reads with MiXCR. Here the sample spans approximately 770,000 distinct CDR3 sequences, roughly 60% being singletons. Sequenced input: blood. The source of these receptors is a man aged 25-40 years in good health.

This chain links TRBV20-1 with TRBJ2-5, with 11 bases aligning to TRBD2. V shed 5 bases and J 1 base; nucleotides not matched to a gene: 6. Germline V gene lookup returns CDR1 DFQATT and CDR2 SNEGSKA (reference sequence). This CDR3 spans 15 amino acids. CDR3 nucleotide sequence: TGCAGTGCTCACACTAGCGGGGGACCCCAAGAGACCCAGTACTTC. Amino acids: CSAHTSGGPQETQYF.

This chain joins TRBV6-2 or TRBV6-3 and TRBJ2-5, with D hard to call. The CDR3 totals 14 residues. The V gene lost 6 bases and the J gene lost 4 bases, with 15 bases spanning the gap. Per germline, CDR1 MNHEY and CDR2 SVGEGT. The CDR3 coding sequence is TGTGCCAGCAGCTACATAGGGCGAGGAGAGACCCAGTACTTC. Translation gives CASSYIGRGETQYF.

Only a few counts were recorded for this clonotype. The chain uses TRBV6-5 and TRBJ2-3; possible D gene TRBD2, 6 bases. Deletions cut 0 bases from V and 0 bases from J, with 13 bases between. Germline V lookup: CDR1 MNHEY, CDR2 SVGAGI. This CDR3 region has 17 residues. CDR3 residues: CASSYSGRGGSTDTQYF. The CDR3 DNA sequence: TGTGCCAGCAGTTACTCGGGCCGGGGAGGAAGCACAGATACGCAGTATTTT.

The sample holds a few counts of this clonotype. The V gene is TRBV7-2, the J gene TRBJ2-7; 8 positions match TRBD2. V trimming: 3 bases; J trimming: 10 bases; junction bases outside the gene matches: 17. Per the germline V gene, CDR1 is SGHTA and CDR2 is FQGNSA. The CDR3 spans 16 residues. The DNA for the CDR3 is TGTGCCAGCAGCTTGACCAGGGGTGGTAGCGGGGCCAACCAGTACTTC. This codes for CASSLTRGGSGANQYF.

The chain joins TRBV5-1 to TRBJ2-2; possibly TRBD1 for D (8 bases). V dropped 7 bases and J dropped 4 bases, with 20 bases sitting between them. This CDR3 comprises 16 residues. Germline CDR1 SGHRS, CDR2 YFSETQ. The CDR3 spells CASFPSGGGSTGELFF. In nucleotides, the CDR3 is TGCGCCAGCTTTCCATCAGGGGGCGGGAGCACCGGGGAGCTGTTTTTT.